This TCR beta chain was recovered during a study of T cell repertoires in cytomegalovirus infection. Study-wide results and caveats: Cumulative frequency of public TCR beta families picked out carriers of CMV plus the relevant HLA.

TCRdb analysed the reads with MiXCR anew, one entry per CDR3 protein. Here the sample spans hundreds of thousands of distinct CDR3 sequences, over 25% being singletons. V was clipped by 3 bases and J by 2 bases, with 8 bases between them. CDR3 length equals 13 residues. On this clonotype itself: Its cognate antigen is unknown.

The material sequenced was cultured CD8+ T cells from PBMCs, taken from culture after CMV antigen stimulation. This TCR came from a human donor in good health (CMV status not recorded). Some clones in this sample may be carry-over from other donors' samples. This rearrangement joins TRBV12-3 or TRBV12-4 to TRBJ2-7, with D tentatively TRBD1 or TRBD2 (5 bases each). This CDR3 is CASSFGGAYEQYF. The CDR3, as DNA: TGTGCCAGCAGTTTTGGGGGAGCCTACGAGCAGTACTTC.